This TCR beta chain came from a study of beta chain features in type 1 diabetes. Background on the study: Healthy donors, compared against patients, showed similar age, gender and cell yields.

The sequenced template was cDNA made from the entire isolated RNA. Clones were read by immunoSEQ multiplex PCR, and TCRdb kept only the in-frame ones, dropping some. Of 35,000 to 50,000 clones listed, roughly 50% are singletons. With V trimmed by 7 bases and J by 0 bases, 5 bases remained unmatched. Germline CDR1 and CDR2: MNHNY and SVGAGI (reference sequence). The CDR3 totals 16 residues. Sequencing was performed on stem cell memory CD4+ T cells from blood. The sequence came from a woman in her thirties in good health. The genes are TRBV6-6 and TRBJ2-6; 8 bases line up with TRBD1. The CDR3 reads CASTTGVISGANVLTF. In nucleotides, the CDR3 is TGTGCCAGCACGACAGGGGTAATCTCTGGGGCCAACGTCCTGACTTTC.